This T cell receptor (beta chain) emerged from a study of T-cell memory formation after mild COVID-19. Study overall: The study found TCR clusters largely donor specific.

The germline V gene has CDR1 LGHNA and CDR2 YNFKEQ. V shed 4 bases, J shed 3 bases, and the junction held 7 bases outside the gene matches. The CDR3 consists of 16 residues. Regarding the study as a whole: Researchers report contracting CD4+ clones mostly in CM and EM, with CD8+ clones in EMRA.

TCRdb ran MiXCR on the 5' RACE reads and lists one entry per CDR3 protein. In the table there are 70,000 to 100,000 distinct CDR3 sequences, more than 13% of which are singletons. This clonotype was seen at least ten times. Its antigen is not identified. The source material was PBMCs or a T cell subset sorted from them (not recorded which). V and J are TRBV4-2 and TRBJ2-3, with 10 bases identical to TRBD2. The receptor's source is a man younger than 30 who had mild COVID-19 (a few samples of this study predate the infection). Cell type and time point are not known. CDR3 residues: CASSPRGSGGTDTQYF. The DNA for the CDR3 is TGTGCCAGCAGCCCCCGAGGTAGCGGGGGGACAGATACGCAGTATTTT.